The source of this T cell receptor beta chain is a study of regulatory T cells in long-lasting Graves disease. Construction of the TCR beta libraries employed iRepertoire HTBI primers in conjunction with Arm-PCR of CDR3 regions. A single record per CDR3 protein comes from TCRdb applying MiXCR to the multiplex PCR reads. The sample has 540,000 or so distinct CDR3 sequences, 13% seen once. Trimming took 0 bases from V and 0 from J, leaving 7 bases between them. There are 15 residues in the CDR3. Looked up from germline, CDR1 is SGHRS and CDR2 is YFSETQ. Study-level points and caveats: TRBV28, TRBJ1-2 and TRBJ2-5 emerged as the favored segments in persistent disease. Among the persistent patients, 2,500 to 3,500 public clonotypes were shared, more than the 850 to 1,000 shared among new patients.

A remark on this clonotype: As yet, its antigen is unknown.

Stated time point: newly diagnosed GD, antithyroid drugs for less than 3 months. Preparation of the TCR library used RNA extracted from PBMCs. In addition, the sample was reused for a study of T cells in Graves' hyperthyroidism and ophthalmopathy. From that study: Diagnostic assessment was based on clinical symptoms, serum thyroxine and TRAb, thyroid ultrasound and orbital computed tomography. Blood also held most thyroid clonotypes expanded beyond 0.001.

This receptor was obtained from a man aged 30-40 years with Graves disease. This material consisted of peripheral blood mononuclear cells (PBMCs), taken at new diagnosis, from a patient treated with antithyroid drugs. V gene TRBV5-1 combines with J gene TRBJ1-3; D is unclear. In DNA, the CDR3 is TGCGCCAGCAGCTTGGGTCTGGTCTCTGGAAACACCATATATTTT. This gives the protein CASSLGLVSGNTIYF.